Below are 2 T cell receptor beta chains sequenced from a single sample in a study of OX40 agonist ivuxolimab in advanced cancers. The method was immunoSEQ multiplex PCR; TCRdb's version includes in-frame clones alone and lacks a portion of them. The top ten clones hold 20% to 25% of a sample with over 14,000 clones, 91% of them seen once. Sequenced material: CD4+ or CD8+ T cells sorted from blood, taken in a trial of the OX40 agonist ivuxolimab. Every receptor here comes from an adult with an advanced solid tumor such as melanoma, head and neck, liver or kidney cancer.

The chain couples TRBV21-1 to TRBJ2-4; the table assigns TRBD2, which was not confirmed against the DNA. TRBV21-1 is a documented pseudogene. This CDR3 region has 17 residues. The CDR3 DNA follows: TGTGCCAGCAGCCCAAGAGGGCCAGCCGTAGCCAAAAACATTCAGTACTTC. Translation gives CASSPRGPAVAKNIQYF.

The chain is built from TRBV13 and TRBJ2-3, with TRBD2 matching 13 bases. Trimming cost V 3 bases and J 0 bases; bases outside gene matches: 3. There are 17 residues in the CDR3. Per the germline V gene, CDR1 is PRHDT and CDR2 is FYEKMQ (reference sequence). This chain's CDR3 is CASSFRLAGGSTDTQYF. Here the CDR3 DNA reads TGTGCCAGCAGCTTTCGACTAGCGGGAGGAAGCACAGATACGCAGTATTTT.